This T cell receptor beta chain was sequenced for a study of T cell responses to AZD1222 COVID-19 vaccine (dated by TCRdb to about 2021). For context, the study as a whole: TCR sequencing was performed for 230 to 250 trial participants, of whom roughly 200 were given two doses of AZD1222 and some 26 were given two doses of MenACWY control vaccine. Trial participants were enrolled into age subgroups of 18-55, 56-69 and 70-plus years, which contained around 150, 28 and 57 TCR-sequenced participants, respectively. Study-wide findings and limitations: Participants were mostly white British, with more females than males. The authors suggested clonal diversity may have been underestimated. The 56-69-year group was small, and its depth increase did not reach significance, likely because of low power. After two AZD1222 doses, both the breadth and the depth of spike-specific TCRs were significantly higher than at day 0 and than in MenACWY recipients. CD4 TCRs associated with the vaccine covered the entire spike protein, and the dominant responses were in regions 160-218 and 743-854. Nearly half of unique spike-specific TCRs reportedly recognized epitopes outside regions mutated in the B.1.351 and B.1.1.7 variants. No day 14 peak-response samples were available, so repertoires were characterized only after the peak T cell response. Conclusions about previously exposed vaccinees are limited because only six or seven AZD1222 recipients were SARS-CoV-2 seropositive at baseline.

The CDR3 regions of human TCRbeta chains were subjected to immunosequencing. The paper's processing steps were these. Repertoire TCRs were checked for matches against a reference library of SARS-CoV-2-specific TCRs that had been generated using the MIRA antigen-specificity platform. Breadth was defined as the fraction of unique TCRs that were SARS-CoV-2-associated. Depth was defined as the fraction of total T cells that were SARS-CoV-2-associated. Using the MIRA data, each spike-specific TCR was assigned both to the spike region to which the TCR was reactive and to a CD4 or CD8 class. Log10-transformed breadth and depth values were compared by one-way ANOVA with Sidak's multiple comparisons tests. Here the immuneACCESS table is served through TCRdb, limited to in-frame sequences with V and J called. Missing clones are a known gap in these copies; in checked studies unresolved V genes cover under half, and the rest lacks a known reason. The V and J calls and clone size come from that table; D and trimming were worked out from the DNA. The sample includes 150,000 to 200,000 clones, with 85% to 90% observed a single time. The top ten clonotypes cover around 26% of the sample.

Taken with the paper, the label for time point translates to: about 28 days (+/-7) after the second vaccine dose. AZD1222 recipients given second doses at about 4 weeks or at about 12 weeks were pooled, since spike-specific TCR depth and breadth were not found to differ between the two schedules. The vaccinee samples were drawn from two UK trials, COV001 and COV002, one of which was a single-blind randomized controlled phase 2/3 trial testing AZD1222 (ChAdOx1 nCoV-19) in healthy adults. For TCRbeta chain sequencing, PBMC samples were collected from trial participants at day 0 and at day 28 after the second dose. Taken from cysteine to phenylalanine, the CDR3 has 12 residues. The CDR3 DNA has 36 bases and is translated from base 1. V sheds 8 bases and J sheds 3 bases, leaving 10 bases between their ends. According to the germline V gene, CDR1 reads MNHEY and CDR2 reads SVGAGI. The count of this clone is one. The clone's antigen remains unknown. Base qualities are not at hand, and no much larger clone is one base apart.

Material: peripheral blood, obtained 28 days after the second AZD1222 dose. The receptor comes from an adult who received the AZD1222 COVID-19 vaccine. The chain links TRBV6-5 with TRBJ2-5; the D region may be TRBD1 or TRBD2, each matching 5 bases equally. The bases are TGTGCCAGCGGGGTGGGGGAAGAGACCCAGTACTTC. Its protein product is CASGVGEETQYF.